The subject of this entry is one T cell receptor beta chain. Its antigen is unidentified. The source of the sample is a study of PD-1 blockade in classical Hodgkin lymphoma. Study-level results: Reports indicated that newly diagnosed patients had lower baseline TCR diversity than healthy donors did. Excluded were patients who started nivolumab under 1 year after ASCT, a group that had lower diversity. At C4D1, TCR diversity had climbed significantly for CD4+ cells, though not for CD8+ cells.

All trial patients relapsed after autologous stem cell transplantation. Complete response, partial response or progressive disease was recorded as best response. This CDR3 comprises 16 residues. The V segment lost 3 bases and the J segment 0 bases; nucleotides outside the gene matches: 5. CDR1 SGDLS and CDR2 YYNGEE come from the germline V gene. The data were produced by immunoSEQ multiplex PCR, yet TCRdb's version contains in-frame clones alone and is incomplete. The repertoire holds some 64,000 clones, with approximately 89% as singletons. This clonotype was sampled from a human donor with classical Hodgkin lymphoma. Sequenced here: peripheral blood mononuclear cells (PBMCs), sampled at baseline. The rearrangement uses TRBV9 and TRBJ2-2, with 7 bases identical to TRBD1. CDR3 loop: CASSAGTAANTGELFF. DNA of the CDR3: TGTGCCAGCAGCGCCGGGACAGCCGCGAACACCGGGGAGCTGTTTTTT.